These 30 T cell receptor beta chains were sequenced from one sample in a study of shared clonotypes between healthy human individuals. Clones were sequenced by immunoSEQ multiplex PCR, and TCRdb holds only the in-frame ones, with some missing. The repertoire holds approximately 2.3 million clones, with roughly 93% as singletons. Sequenced material: naive CD4+ T cells from PBMCs. Subset reported: CD45RA+ positively selected. The receptors here all came from a man aged 18-30 years in good health. Some clones in this sample may be carry-over from other donors' samples.

The gene calls are TRBV5-1 and TRBJ2-3; D is unresolved. The CDR3 runs to 15 residues. Germline CDR1 is SGHRS and CDR2 is YFSETQ. V was clipped by 3 bases and J by 0 bases, with 11 bases between them. The CDR3 DNA is TGCGCCAGCAGCTCGCACTGGGATAGCACAGATACGCAGTATTTT. This gives the protein CASSSHWDSTDTQYF.

Remarks on this clone: The sample carries other DNA sequences with the same CDR3. J is TRBJ2-1 and V is TRBV10-3, with D maybe TRBD2 (6 bases). CDR3 length: 13 amino acids. From germline, CDR1 is ENHRY and CDR2 SYGVKD. V lost 4 bases and J 2 bases, leaving 6 bases between the germline ends. Written as DNA, the CDR3 is TGTGCCATCAGTGGCGGGACCTACAATGAGCAGTTCTTC. It specifies CAISGGTYNEQFF.

The genes are TRBV5-5 and TRBJ1-4; D might be TRBD1 (5 bases). CDR3 length: 15 amino acids. The V gene lost 0 bases and the J gene lost 4 bases, with 10 bases spanning the gap. Germline loops: CDR1 SGHKS, CDR2 YYEKEE (reference sequence). The CDR3 region is CASSLGPGDNEKLFF. CDR3 DNA: TGTGCCAGCAGCTTGGGTCCGGGGGATAATGAAAAACTGTTTTTT. The full variable domain, completed using reference TRBV5-5 and TRBJ1-4, is DAGVTQSPTHLIKTRGQQVTLRCSPISGHKSVSWYQQVLGQGPQFIFQYYEKEERGRGNFPDRFSARQFPNYSSELNVNALLLGDSALYLCASSLGPGDNEKLFFGSGTQLSVL.

In regard to this clone: The same CDR3 arises from other DNA sequences in this sample as well. This sequence joins TRBV29-1 and TRBJ2-7; D not resolved. CDR1 and CDR2 from the germline V gene are SQVTM and ANQGSEA. CDR3 length equals 10 residues. V was pared by 4 bases and J by 4 bases, with 5 bases between. For the CDR3, the DNA is TGCAGCGTTGGGTCTTACGAGCAGTACTTC. The encoded protein is CSVGSYEQYF.

The genes are TRBV19 and TRBJ2-3; tentatively, D is TRBD2 (6 bases). CDR3 size: 12 residues. The V end lost 6 bases, the J end lost 4 bases, and 8 bases lay between the germline ends. CDR1 and CDR2 (germline): LNHDA, SQIVND (reference sequence). CDR3 DNA: TGTGCCAGTAGCCCGGGGGCAGATACGCAGTATTTT. Its translation is CASSPGADTQYF.

This rearrangement joins TRBV4-2 to TRBJ2-7; D is possibly TRBD2 (5 bases). Between the trimmed V and J ends, which lost 4 bases and 3 bases, there was a span of 16 bases. The germline CDR1 and CDR2 sequences are LGHNA and YNFKEQ. The CDR3 length is 15 residues. CDR3 coding DNA: TGTGCCAGCAGCCCGGAGGCGACGTCGAGCTACGAGCAGTACTTC. Its protein is CASSPEATSSYEQYF.

The rearrangement joins TRBV13 to TRBJ2-3; D call uncertain. The CDR3 sequence is 14 residues long. Trimming stripped 3 bases from V and 0 bases from J, with 7 bases between. CDR1 is PRHDT and CDR2 is FYEKMQ in the germline V gene (reference sequence). CDR3 DNA: TGTGCCAGCAGCTTCGGTGGGAGCACAGATACGCAGTATTTT. Protein sequence: CASSFGGSTDTQYF.

This clone appeared once. J is TRBJ2-5 and V is TRBV5-1; TRBD1 agrees at 12 bases. The CDR3 loop spans 17 amino acids. Trimming cost V 5 bases and J 5 bases; bases outside gene matches: 13. Germline CDR1 and CDR2: SGHRS and YFSETQ. The CDR3 nucleotides read TGCGCCAGCAGTCCGGGACCGGGACAGGGGGCCGGGGAGACCCAGTACTTC. Residues: CASSPGPGQGAGETQYF.

This chain connects TRBV5-1 to TRBJ2-7; 8 bases are a match to TRBD1. The germline V gene has CDR1 SGHRS and CDR2 YFSETQ. V lost 7 bases and J lost 4; bases outside the gene matches: 7. CDR3 length: 13 residues. CDR3 protein: CASSDRVGYEQYF. CDR3 coding DNA: TGCGCCAGCTCGGACAGGGTAGGATACGAGCAGTACTTC. Full variable domain (outside the CDR3, taken from reference TRBV5-1 and TRBJ2-7): KAGVTQTPRYLIKTRGQQVTLSCSPISGHRSVSWYQQTPGQGLQFLFEYFSETQRNKGNFPGRFSGRQFSNSRSEMNVSTLELGDSALYLCASSDRVGYEQYFGPGTRLTVT.

Turning to this clone: Other DNA sequences in this specimen translate into the identical CDR3. CDR3 region: CASSFRGAETQYF. The CDR3 nucleotides read TGCGCCAGCAGCTTTAGGGGCGCGGAGACCCAGTACTTC. The V gene is TRBV5-1, the J gene TRBJ2-5; D might be TRBD1 (5 bases). V was cut by 2 bases and J by 5 bases, with 10 bases left in between. The length of the CDR3 is 13 residues. Germline V lookup: CDR1 SGHRS, CDR2 YFSETQ.

V is TRBV28 and J is TRBJ1-5; D is uncertain. Trimming left V 2 bases short and J 9 bases short, with 14 bases between. The CDR3 runs to 14 residues. CDR1 and CDR2 (germline): MDHEN, SYDVKM. CDR3: CASSLTPVGPPQHF. The CDR3 DNA is TGTGCCAGCAGTTTAACCCCGGTCGGGCCGCCCCAGCATTTT.

The chain couples TRBV9 to TRBJ2-3; D possibly corresponds to TRBD2 (6 bases). Germline values: CDR1 SGDLS, CDR2 YYNGEE. V was clipped by 3 bases and J by 0 bases, with 14 bases between them. The CDR3 is 16 amino acids. The CDR3 DNA reads as TGTGCCAGCAGCGGGGGCGTAGCGGACAGCACAGATACGCAGTATTTT. Its translation is CASSGGVADSTDTQYF.

The rearrangement uses TRBV28 and TRBJ2-1; D is unclear. This CDR3 contains 14 residues. V was cut by 2 bases and J by 8 bases, with 13 bases left in between. Germline-derived CDR1 and CDR2 are MDHEN and SYDVKM. The CDR3 DNA reads as TGTGCCAGCAGTTTAGGGCAGGATGTCGATGAGCAGTTCTTC. Protein sequence: CASSLGQDVDEQFF.

This sequence joins TRBV7-2 and TRBJ2-3; D is unclear. Trimming stripped 6 bases from V and 4 bases from J, with 17 bases between. The length of the CDR3 is 15 residues. Germline V gene lookup returns CDR1 SGHTA and CDR2 FQGNSA. The DNA for the CDR3 is TGTGCCAGCAGTCCCGACTGGGTCCCGGCAGATACGCAGTATTTT. Its protein is CASSPDWVPADTQYF. Combining the CDR3 with reference TRBV7-2 and TRBJ2-3 gives the whole variable domain GAGVSQSPSNKVTEKGKDVELRCDPISGHTALYWYRQSLGQGLEFLIYFQGNSAPDKSGLPSDRFSAERTGGSVSTLTIQRTQQEDSAVYLCASSPDWVPADTQYFGPGTRLTVL.

This chain links TRBV25-1 with TRBJ2-3; perhaps TRBD2 as D (6 bases). The CDR3 extends over 13 amino acids. V lost 1 base, J lost 6 bases, and 8 bases lay in between. Germline-derived CDR1 and CDR2 are MGHDK and SYGVNS. In DNA form, the CDR3 reads TGTGCCAGCAGTGAATTTGGGAGGGATACGCAGTATTTT. Residues: CASSEFGRDTQYF.

The chain recombines TRBV18 with TRBJ2-7; D is unresolved. The CDR3 loop spans 15 amino acids. The ends were cut back, 4 bases at V and 6 bases at J, with 19 bases in the middle. In germline, CDR1 is KGHSH, CDR2 LQKENI. The CDR3 nucleotides are TGTGCCAGCTCACTACTCGATGCAGTCCAGAGCGAGCAGTACTTC. Its translation is CASSLLDAVQSEQYF.

The chain joins TRBV5-4 to TRBJ2-1; 7 nucleotides align to TRBD2. The CDR3 sequence is 15 residues long. Looked up from germline, CDR1 is SGHNT and CDR2 is YYREEE (reference sequence). Trimming removed 1 base from V and 3 bases from J; junction bases left unmatched: 4. DNA for the CDR3: TGTGCCAGCAGCTTGCCCGGGGGGAACTACAATGAGCAGTTCTTC. Protein: CASSLPGGNYNEQFF.

Concerning this clone: The same CDR3 arises from other DNA sequences in this sample as well. The rearrangement joins TRBV5-1 to TRBJ2-3; possible D gene TRBD2, 6 bases. Trimming stripped 0 bases from V and 4 bases from J, with 9 bases between. Germline CDR1 reads SGHRS; CDR2 reads YFSETQ. This CDR3 region has 14 residues. The CDR3 here is CASSLEGGADTQYF. CDR3 nucleotides: TGCGCCAGCAGCTTGGAGGGCGGGGCAGATACGCAGTATTTT.

The genes are TRBV5-4 and TRBJ2-1; perhaps TRBD2 as D (6 bases). Germline values: CDR1 SGHNT, CDR2 YYREEE (reference sequence). The CDR3 contains 16 residues. V dropped 5 bases and J dropped 3 bases, with 18 bases sitting between them. CDR3 amino acids: CASRPAPGGIYNEQFF. As DNA, the CDR3 is TGTGCCAGCAGGCCAGCCCCCGGAGGGATCTACAATGAGCAGTTCTTC.

This CDR3 is CASSPRASVSYEQYF. The CDR3 coding sequence is TGTGCCAGCAGCCCCCGGGCTAGCGTTTCCTACGAGCAGTACTTC. The chain employs TRBV7-2 and TRBJ2-7, with D tentatively TRBD2 (6 bases). This CDR3 is built from 15 residues. Germline V lookup: CDR1 SGHTA, CDR2 FQGNSA. V lost 5 bases to trimming and J lost 1 base, with 15 bases between them.

This clone was observed a single time. This rearrangement joins TRBV15 to TRBJ1-4, with a tentative D call TRBD1 (5 bases). This CDR3 has 17 amino acids. CDR1 is LNHNV, CDR2 YYDKDF, per germline (reference sequence). Deletions cut 8 bases from V and 7 bases from J, with 26 bases between. The CDR3 loop is CATQKGPLNPSTEKLFF. Written as DNA, the CDR3 is TGTGCCACCCAGAAGGGACCCCTCAACCCGAGTACTGAAAAACTGTTTTTT.

The rearrangement joins TRBV19 to TRBJ1-5; 8 nucleotides agree with TRBD1. V gave up 6 bases and J gave up 7 bases; unmatched junction bases: 14. The CDR3 is made up of 16 amino acids. Germline assignment: CDR1 LNHDA and CDR2 SQIVND (reference sequence). The DNA for the CDR3 is TGTGCCAGTAGACCGTCCGAGACAGGGGTAGTCCAGCCCCAGCATTTT. Translated: CASRPSETGVVQPQHF.

The V call is TRBV27, the J call TRBJ2-1; possibly TRBD1 for D (5 bases). The CDR3 spans 14 residues. The V and J ends lost 6 bases and 3 bases respectively, with 12 bases between them. Germline V gives CDR1 MNHEY, CDR2 SMNVEV (reference sequence). The CDR3 coding sequence is TGTGCCAGCAGGGCCGACAGACTCTACAATGAGCAGTTCTTC. Translated: CASRADRLYNEQFF.

The chain employs TRBV29-1 and TRBJ1-3; 9 bases line up with TRBD1. The junction had 2 bases not matched to a gene; V was cut back by 3 bases and J by 2 bases. The germline gives CDR1 SQVTM, CDR2 ANQGSEA. The CDR3 runs 14 residues. CDR3 in DNA: TGCAGCGTTGATAACAGGGGGCCTGGAAACACCATATATTTT. It encodes CSVDNRGPGNTIYF.

CDR3 sequence (DNA): TGTGCCAGCAGCCCCTACTTGTCTGGGGAGCTGTTTTTT. Translation gives CASSPYLSGELFF. This chain joins TRBV9 and TRBJ2-2; unclear D gene. The CDR3 length is 13 residues. V lost 4 bases, J lost 8 bases, and 12 bases lay in between. From germline, CDR1 is SGDLS and CDR2 YYNGEE.

J is TRBJ1-1 and V is TRBV29-1; 7 nucleotides line up with TRBD1. V shed 7 bases, J shed 1 base, and the junction held 6 bases outside the gene matches. CDR1 is SQVTM, CDR2 ANQGSEA, per germline. The CDR3 is 13 residues long. CDR3 in DNA: TGCAGCGCCCTTCGGACAGGGAACACTGAAGCTTTCTTT. Translated: CSALRTGNTEAFF.

The V gene is TRBV5-1, the J gene TRBJ1-1, with D perhaps TRBD1 (6 bases). Germline CDR1 reads SGHRS; CDR2 reads YFSETQ. This CDR3 spans 16 amino acids. Trimming took off 4 bases at V and 0 bases at J, with 16 bases between the two ends. The CDR3 DNA reads as TGCGCCAGCAGCCCGGGTGGGGGGGCCTTGAACACTGAAGCTTTCTTT. Translating it yields CASSPGGGALNTEAFF.

The V gene is TRBV5-1, the J gene TRBJ2-5; the D is unclear. Germline V gene sequence: CDR1 SGHRS, CDR2 YFSETQ. The CDR3 is 12 amino acids. The V and J ends lost 5 bases and 2 bases respectively, with 7 bases between them. The DNA of the CDR3 is TGCGCCAGCAGGCGGCCTCAAGAGACCCAGTACTTC. Residues: CASRRPQETQYF.

The sample holds a few counts of this clone. V gene TRBV7-7 combines with J gene TRBJ1-1; D is unresolved. The CDR3 is 13 amino acids. The germline V gene encodes CDR1 SSHAT and CDR2 FNYEAQ (reference sequence). The ends were cut back, 1 base at V and 1 base at J, with 4 bases in the middle. The CDR3 reads CASSLGQNTEAFF. The CDR3 DNA reads as TGTGCCAGCAGCTTAGGGCAGAACACTGAAGCTTTCTTT.

Of note for this clone: Other nucleotide sequences from this sample produce the same CDR3. The chain is built from TRBV5-1 and TRBJ2-1; no clear D gene. The V gene lost 0 bases and the J gene lost 1 base, with 8 bases spanning the gap. The CDR3 length is 15 residues. Germline V gives CDR1 SGHRS, CDR2 YFSETQ. CDR3: CASSLGLPSYNEQFF. CDR3 nucleotide sequence: TGCGCCAGCAGCTTGGGTTTACCTTCCTACAATGAGCAGTTCTTC. Looking up the rest from reference TRBV5-1 and TRBJ2-1 gives the full variable domain: KAGVTQTPRYLIKTRGQQVTLSCSPISGHRSVSWYQQTPGQGLQFLFEYFSETQRNKGNFPGRFSGRQFSNSRSEMNVSTLELGDSALYLCASSLGLPSYNEQFFGPGTRLTVL.